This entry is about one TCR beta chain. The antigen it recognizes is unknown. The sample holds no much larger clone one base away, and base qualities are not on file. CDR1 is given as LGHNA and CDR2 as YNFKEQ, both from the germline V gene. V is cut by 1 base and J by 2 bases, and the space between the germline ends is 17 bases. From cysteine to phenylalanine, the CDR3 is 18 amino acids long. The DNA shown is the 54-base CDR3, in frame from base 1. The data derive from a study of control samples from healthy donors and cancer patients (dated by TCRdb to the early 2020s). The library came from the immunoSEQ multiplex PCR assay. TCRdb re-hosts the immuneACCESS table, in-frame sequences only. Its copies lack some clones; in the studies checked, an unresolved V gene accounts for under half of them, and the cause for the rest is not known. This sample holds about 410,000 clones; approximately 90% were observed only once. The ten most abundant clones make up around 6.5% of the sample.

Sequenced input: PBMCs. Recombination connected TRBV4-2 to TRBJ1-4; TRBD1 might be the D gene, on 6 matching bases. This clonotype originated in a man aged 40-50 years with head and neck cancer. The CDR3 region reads CASSQAEGEGATNEKLFF. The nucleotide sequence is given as TGTGCCAGCAGCCAAGCGGAGGGGGAAGGGGCGACTAATGAAAAACTGTTTTTT.